This TCR beta chain was sequenced in a study of PD-1 blockade in mismatch repair-deficient tumors (dated 2017 in TCRdb). Study-level background: The trial enrolled roughly 83 consecutive patients with under 15 mismatch repair-deficient cancer types between September 2013 and late 2016, all previously treated and progressing. Tumor-associated T cell clones in the peripheral blood of patients responding to PD-1 blockade were tracked using deep sequencing of TCR CDR3 regions. The research as a whole found: Tumor-resident clones, often undetectable in blood before treatment, expanded rapidly after pembrolizumab and then contracted, generally before radiologic responses.

For each enrolled patient, mismatch repair deficiency was established using either polymerase chain reaction or immunohistochemistry. TCR sequencing was carried out for three patients who responded to pembrolizumab therapy. The phase II trial prospectively tested pembrolizumab PD-1 blockade in advanced mismatch repair-deficient cancers regardless of tissue of origin. Serial peripheral blood T cell samples were collected before and at multiple times after starting PD-1 blockade. Blood sampling times were reported as weeks after the first pembrolizumab dose. Libraries were made using the immunoSEQ multiplex PCR assay. Drawn from immuneACCESS, this table holds only the in-frame rearrangements with V and J called that TCRdb kept. Clones are partly lost; checked studies trace under half to an unresolved V gene and leave the rest unexplained. A total of over 30,000 clones appear in this sample, over 80% of them only once. 3% to 4% of the sample lies in the top ten.

This clone was counted once. This clone's antigen is unknown. The record has no base qualities; no much larger clone is one base away. This TCR was recovered from an adult with mismatch repair-deficient cancer. The sequenced sample was PBMCs, obtained 6 to 7 weeks after starting pembrolizumab.

The CDR3 here reads CASSVYLAGGGPDTQYF. The DNA sequence is given as TGTGCCAGCAGCGTCTATCTAGCGGGGGGAGGGCCGGATACGCAGTATTTT. The chain couples TRBV9 to TRBJ2-3; the central 11 bases match TRBD2. Unmatched junction bases come to 11, with V trimmed by 2 bases and J by 6 bases. The CDR3 sequence holds 17 residues, the cysteine and phenylalanine included. Kept here is only the CDR3 DNA, which spans 51 bases and is read in frame from base 1. Reading the germline V gene gives CDR1 SGDLS and CDR2 YYNGEE. The entire variable domain, with the stretches around the CDR3 drawn from the reference TRBV9 and TRBJ2-3 proteins, is DSGVTQTPKHLITATGQRVTLRCSPRSGDLSVYWYQQSLDQGLQFLIQYYNGEERAKGNILERFSAQQFPDLHSELNLSSLELGDSALYFCASSVYLAGGGPDTQYFGPGTRLTVL.